The 28 T cell receptor beta chains given below trace back to one sample, sequenced in a study of CD8 T cells in ankylosing spondylitis. General study results and limits: The study identified a TCR beta motif of several highly homologous variants that appeared characteristic of ankylosing spondylitis blood.

TCRdb analysed the 5' RACE reads with MiXCR anew, one entry per CDR3 protein. This sample has about 450,000 distinct CDR3 sequences, with 20% to 30% found just once. These receptors have no identified antigens. Sequencing used blood, either unsorted or a sorted T cell fraction (not recorded which). The receptors originated from a male donor with ankylosing spondylitis.

The chain is built from TRBV7-8 and TRBJ2-7, with 8 nucleotides matching TRBD1. The length of the CDR3 is 12 residues. CDR1 and CDR2 (germline): SGHVS, FQNEAQ. Trimming took 4 bases from V and 10 from J; bases not matched to a gene: 6. The CDR3 loop reads CASSSPGQVQYV. CDR3 nucleotide sequence: TGTGCCAGCAGCTCACCGGGACAGGTTCAGTACGTC.

The V gene is TRBV20-1, the J gene TRBJ2-2; no firm D call. CDR1 DFQATT and CDR2 SNEGSKA come from the germline V gene (reference sequence). V shed 1 base and J shed 4 bases, with 4 bases lying between them. This CDR3 contains 12 residues. CDR3: CSARVSTGELFF. For the CDR3, the DNA is TGCAGTGCTAGAGTGAGCACCGGGGAGCTGTTTTTT.

This clonotype was counted ten times or more. The chain uses TRBV5-5 and TRBJ2-1; a weak D match, TRBD2 (6 bases). Germline-derived CDR1 and CDR2 are SGHKS and YYEKEE (reference sequence). The V end was cut by 1 base, the J end by 1 base, with 12 bases between. The CDR3 covers 16 residues. CDR3: CASSLSFAGSYNEQFF. For the CDR3, the DNA is TGTGCCAGCAGCTTGAGTTTTGCGGGGTCCTACAATGAGCAGTTCTTC.

The chain is built from TRBV5-6 and TRBJ2-1, with 14 nucleotides matching TRBD2. CDR1 and CDR2 (germline): SGHDT, YYEEEE. This CDR3 has 16 residues. Germline trimming cut 3 bases from V and 7 bases from J; bases unmatched to any gene: 6. Here the CDR3 reads CASSSGLAGGKNEQFF. The DNA for the CDR3 is TGTGCCAGCAGCTCCGGACTAGCGGGAGGAAAGAATGAGCAGTTCTTC.

The rearrangement uses TRBV4-2 and TRBJ2-2; the D gene is possibly TRBD2 (5 bases). CDR1 LGHNA and CDR2 YNFKEQ come from the germline V gene. The CDR3 loop spans 14 amino acids. V was clipped by 1 base and J by 8 bases, with 11 bases between them. The CDR3 loop is CASSQAGERGELFF. CDR3 DNA sequence: TGTGCCAGCAGCCAAGCCGGGGAAAGGGGGGAGCTGTTTTTT.

This clonotype was counted a few times. The chain uses TRBV18 and TRBJ2-5, with 7 bases lining up with TRBD2. Looked up from germline, CDR1 is KGHSH and CDR2 is LQKENI. With 1 base clipped from V and 2 bases from J, the junction kept 7 bases outside the gene matches. The CDR3 runs to 16 residues. The CDR3 loop reads CASSPRSGASQETQYF. DNA for the CDR3: TGTGCCAGCTCACCACGGAGCGGGGCTTCTCAAGAGACCCAGTACTTC. Filled out from reference TRBV18 and TRBJ2-5, the complete variable domain reads NAGVMQNPRHLVRRRGQEARLRCSPMKGHSHVYWYRQLPEEGLKFMVYLQKENIIDESGMPKERFSAEFPKEGPSILRIQQVVRGDSAAYFCASSPRSGASQETQYFGPGTRLLVL.

The chain combines TRBV11-2 with TRBJ2-7; 8 positions match TRBD2. The germline V gene has CDR1 SGHAT and CDR2 FQNNGV. This CDR3 is built from 14 residues. The junction had 6 bases not matched to a gene; V was cut back by 1 base and J by 7 bases. The CDR3 protein is CASSLVRGGREQYF. The CDR3 DNA reads as TGTGCCAGCAGCTTAGTTCGGGGGGGCCGAGAGCAGTACTTC.

J is TRBJ1-6 and V is TRBV18; D not resolved. The CDR3 has 14 amino acids. Per the germline V gene, CDR1 is KGHSH and CDR2 is LQKENI. Trimming took off 3 bases at V and 6 bases at J, with 9 bases between the two ends. The CDR3, as DNA: TGTGCCAGCTCACCTGAAGATTCTAATTCACCCCTCCACTTT. Protein product: CASSPEDSNSPLHF.

The chain employs TRBV5-1 and TRBJ2-2, with D possibly TRBD2 on 5 matching bases. Trimming removed 0 bases from V and 7 bases from J, with 13 bases in between. Germline CDR1 SGHRS, CDR2 YFSETQ. The CDR3 is 15 amino acids. The CDR3 sequence: CASSLEAARGGELFF. The CDR3 DNA reads as TGCGCCAGCAGCTTGGAGGCAGCCCGGGGCGGGGAGCTGTTTTTT.

This clonotype occurred a few times. The V gene is TRBV12-3 or TRBV12-4, the J gene TRBJ1-4; D is unclear. The V and J ends lost 2 bases and 8 bases respectively, with 9 bases between them. The CDR3 spans 13 residues. This chain's CDR3 is CASSLRGYEKLFF. The CDR3 coding sequence is TGTGCCAGCAGTTTAAGAGGATACGAAAAACTGTTTTTT.

This clonotype was counted between two and nine times. The chain is built from TRBV12-3 or TRBV12-4 and TRBJ1-1; a possible D gene is TRBD1 (5 bases). With 6 bases removed from V and 11 bases from J, the gap between germline ends came to 16 bases. This CDR3 is 12 amino acids long. CDR3 loop: CASSLQAFGAFF. The CDR3 bases are TGTGCCAGCAGCTTACAGGCCTTCGGGGCTTTCTTT.

The V gene is TRBV20-1, the J gene TRBJ2-1; D possibly uses TRBD1 or TRBD2 (6 bases each). Germline V gene data show CDR1 as DFQATT and CDR2 as SNEGSKA (reference sequence). This CDR3 is 13 amino acids long. Trimming cost V 3 bases and J 8 bases, with 14 bases left between them. The CDR3 DNA reads TGCAGTGCTAGTATTATAGGGGGGCATGAGCAGTTCTTC. Encoded protein: CSASIIGGHEQFF.

As DNA, the CDR3 is TGTGCCAGCAGCCCCGACAGGAGGATAAACTATGGCTACACCTTC. The encoded protein is CASSPDRRINYGYTF. The chain has TRBV5-6 and TRBJ1-2; tentatively, D is TRBD1 (6 bases). Between the trimmed V and J ends, which lost 4 bases and 2 bases, there was a span of 15 bases. In germline, CDR1 is SGHDT, CDR2 YYEEEE. This CDR3 contains 15 residues.

The sample holds many counts of this clonotype. The rearrangement joins TRBV5-1 to TRBJ2-1; no reliable D call. The CDR3 has 13 residues. V was shortened by 0 bases and J by 4 bases, with 5 bases between the two germline ends. Germline V gene lookup returns CDR1 SGHRS and CDR2 YFSETQ. In nucleotides, the CDR3 is TGCGCCAGCAGCTTGGACATATACAATGAGCAGTTCTTC. Protein sequence: CASSLDIYNEQFF.

The chain combines TRBV5-6 with TRBJ2-4; either TRBD1 or TRBD2 may supply D (5 bases each). CDR1 is SGHDT, CDR2 YYEEEE, per germline. This CDR3 has 14 amino acids. Trimming removed 4 bases from V and 1 base from J, with 9 bases in between. The CDR3: CASSPGPAKNIQYF. The CDR3, as DNA: TGTGCCAGCAGCCCGGGACCGGCCAAAAACATTCAGTACTTC.

The V gene is TRBV6-1, the J gene TRBJ2-1; TRBD1 is a possible D gene (6 bases). Germline values: CDR1 MNHNS, CDR2 SASEGT. The CDR3 sequence is 13 residues long. Trimming pared 10 bases from V and 5 bases from J, leaving 15 bases between. The CDR3 coding sequence is TGTGCCACCCTTGGACAGCGAAACAATGAGCAGTTCTTC. This translates into CATLGQRNNEQFF.

The chain has TRBV19 and TRBJ2-1, with 9 bases matching TRBD2. Germline V gene sequence: CDR1 LNHDA, CDR2 SQIVND (reference sequence). CDR3 size: 16 residues. V dropped 9 bases and J dropped 4; count of bases not matched to a gene: 13. The chain's CDR3 is CASKVAGGPSYNEQFF. Written as DNA, the CDR3 is TGTGCCAGCAAAGTCGCGGGAGGGCCTTCGTACAATGAGCAGTTCTTC.

This clonotype was counted a few times. The V call is TRBV27, the J call TRBJ2-2; 7 bases fit TRBD2. Germline CDR1 MNHEY, CDR2 SMNVEV (reference sequence). CDR3 length: 16 residues. After removal of 5 bases from V and 7 bases from J, the junction contained 13 bases not matched to a gene. CDR3 amino acids: CASSPPGAGEVGELFF. In DNA, the CDR3 is TGTGCCAGCAGTCCCCCCGGGGCGGGAGAGGTCGGGGAGCTGTTTTTT.

The V call is TRBV20-1, the J call TRBJ2-1; the D is unclear. The germline V gene encodes CDR1 DFQATT and CDR2 SNEGSKA (reference sequence). The CDR3 has 14 residues. V was cut by 0 bases and J by 7 bases, with 13 bases left in between. CDR3 region: CSARDGQFSNEQFF. The CDR3 DNA sequence: TGCAGTGCTAGAGATGGTCAATTTTCAAATGAGCAGTTCTTC.

This clonotype was counted once. This chain links TRBV10-1 with TRBJ1-2; no clear D. This CDR3 has 13 residues. V was trimmed by 3 bases and J by 4 bases, leaving 9 bases between them. Germline assignment: CDR1 WNHNN and CDR2 SYGVQD (reference sequence). CDR3 sequence reads: CASSDSGIYGYTF. CDR3 sequence (DNA): TGCGCCAGCAGTGATTCGGGGATCTATGGCTACACCTTC.

This clonotype was seen only a few times. The chain employs TRBV5-1 and TRBJ2-3, with a tentative D call TRBD2 (6 bases). Trimming removed 4 bases at V and 6 bases at J, with 18 bases between. The germline CDR1 and CDR2 sequences are SGHRS and YFSETQ. The CDR3 has 15 residues. Here the CDR3 reads CASSLGGGYSDTQYF. In DNA form, the CDR3 reads TGCGCCAGCAGCCTGGGAGGAGGTTATTCCGATACGCAGTATTTT.

The chain couples TRBV3-1 to TRBJ2-1, with 8 bases lining up with TRBD1. CDR1 and CDR2 (germline): LGHDT, YNNKEL (reference sequence). The ends lost 6 bases at V and 9 bases at J; junction bases unmatched: 10. The CDR3 is made up of 14 amino acids. In nucleotides, the CDR3 is TGTGCCAGCAGAAAAGACAGGGGCTTCGGTGAGCAGTTCTTC. This sequence encodes CASRKDRGFGEQFF.

This clonotype has a handful of counts. The genes are TRBV5-1 and TRBJ2-3; 13 positions agree with TRBD2. V lost 2 bases and J lost 2; bases outside the gene matches: 5. Germline CDR1 reads SGHRS; CDR2 reads YFSETQ. The CDR3 runs 17 residues. This CDR3 is CASSFSGLAGVTDTQYF. The CDR3 DNA sequence: TGCGCCAGCAGCTTCTCCGGACTAGCGGGAGTCACAGATACGCAGTATTTT.

In this sample, this clonotype turned up a few times. V and J are TRBV7-9 and TRBJ1-2; TRBD1 matches at 10 bases. Trimming removed 2 bases from V and 12 bases from J; junction bases left unmatched: 3. This CDR3 is 12 amino acids long. CDR1 and CDR2 (germline): SEHNR, FQNEAQ (reference sequence). The CDR3 loop reads CASSLSDRGDTF. In nucleotides, the CDR3 is TGTGCCAGCAGCTTATCGGACAGGGGGGACACCTTC. Combining the CDR3 with reference TRBV7-9 and TRBJ1-2 gives the whole variable domain DTGVSQNPRHKITKRGQNVTFRCDPISEHNRLYWYRQTLGQGPEFLTYFQNEAQLEKSRLLSDRFSAERPKGSFSTLEIQRTEQGDSAMYLCASSLSDRGDTFGSGTRLTVV.

This clonotype has just a few counts. The gene calls are TRBV5-1 and TRBJ1-1; TRBD1 agrees at 7 bases. Germline V gene sequence: CDR1 SGHRS, CDR2 YFSETQ. The CDR3 is 14 amino acids. Unmatched junction bases numbered 5, after V lost 0 bases and J lost 6 bases. DNA for the CDR3: TGCGCCAGCAGCTTGGTCGCAGGGGGGGCTGAAGCTTTCTTT. It yields the protein CASSLVAGGAEAFF. The whole variable domain, filled in from reference TRBV5-1 and TRBJ1-1, reads KAGVTQTPRYLIKTRGQQVTLSCSPISGHRSVSWYQQTPGQGLQFLFEYFSETQRNKGNFPGRFSGRQFSNSRSEMNVSTLELGDSALYLCASSLVAGGAEAFFGQGTRLTVV.

This clonotype has a handful of counts. J is TRBJ2-5 and V is TRBV5-1, with D unclear. CDR3 size: 14 residues. The germline V gene has CDR1 SGHRS and CDR2 YFSETQ. V shed 0 bases and J shed 5 bases, with 11 bases lying between them. CDR3 loop: CASSLALEQETQYF. The CDR3 DNA is TGCGCCAGCAGCTTGGCCTTGGAGCAGGAGACCCAGTACTTC.

The chain recombines TRBV29-1 with TRBJ1-1; D call uncertain. The CDR3 totals 11 residues. Between the trimmed V and J ends, which lost 4 bases and 1 base, there was a span of 4 bases. Germline V gene sequence: CDR1 SQVTM, CDR2 ANQGSEA. The CDR3 DNA is TGCAGCGTTGCCCCGAACACTGAAGCTTTCTTT. Protein sequence: CSVAPNTEAFF.

The V call is TRBV7-8, the J call TRBJ1-4; TRBD1 might be the D (5 bases). V lost 5 bases and J lost 8, with 21 bases in between. The CDR3 extends over 16 amino acids. The germline V gene encodes CDR1 SGHVS and CDR2 FQNEAQ. DNA of the CDR3: TGTGCCAGCAGCCCCCTTCGATGGGGCGGGAACGAAAAACTGTTTTTT. Its translation is CASSPLRWGGNEKLFF.